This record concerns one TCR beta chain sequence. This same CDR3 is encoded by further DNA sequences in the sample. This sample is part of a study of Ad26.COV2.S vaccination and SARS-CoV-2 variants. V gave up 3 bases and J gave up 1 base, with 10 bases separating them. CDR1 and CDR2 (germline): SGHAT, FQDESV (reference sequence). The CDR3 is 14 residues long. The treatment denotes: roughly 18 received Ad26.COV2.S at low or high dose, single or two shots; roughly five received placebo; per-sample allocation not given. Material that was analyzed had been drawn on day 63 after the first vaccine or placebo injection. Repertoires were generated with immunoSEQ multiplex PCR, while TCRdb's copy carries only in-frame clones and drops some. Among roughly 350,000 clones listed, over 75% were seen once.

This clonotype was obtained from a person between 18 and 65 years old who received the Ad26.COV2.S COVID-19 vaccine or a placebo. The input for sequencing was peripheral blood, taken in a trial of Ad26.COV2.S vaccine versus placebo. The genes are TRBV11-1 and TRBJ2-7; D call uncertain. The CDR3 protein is CASSLNRVSYEQYF. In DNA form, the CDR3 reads TGTGCCAGCAGCTTGAACCGCGTATCCTACGAGCAGTACTTC.